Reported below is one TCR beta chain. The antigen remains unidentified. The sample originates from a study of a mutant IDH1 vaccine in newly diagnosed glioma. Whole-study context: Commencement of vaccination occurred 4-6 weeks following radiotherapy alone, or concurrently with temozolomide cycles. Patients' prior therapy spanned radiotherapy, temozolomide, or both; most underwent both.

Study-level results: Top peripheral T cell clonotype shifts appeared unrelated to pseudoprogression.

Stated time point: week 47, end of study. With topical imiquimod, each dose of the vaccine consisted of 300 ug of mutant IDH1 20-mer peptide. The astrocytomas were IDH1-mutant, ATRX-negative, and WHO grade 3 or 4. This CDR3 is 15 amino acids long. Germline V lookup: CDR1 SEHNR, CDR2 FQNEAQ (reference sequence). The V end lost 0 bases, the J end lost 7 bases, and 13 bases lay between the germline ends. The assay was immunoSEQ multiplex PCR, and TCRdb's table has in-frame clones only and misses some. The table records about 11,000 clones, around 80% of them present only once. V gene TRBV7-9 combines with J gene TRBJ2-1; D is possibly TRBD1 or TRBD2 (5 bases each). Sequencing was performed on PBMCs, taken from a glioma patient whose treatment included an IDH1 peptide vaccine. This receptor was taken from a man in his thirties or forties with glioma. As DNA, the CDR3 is TGTGCCAGCAGCTTAGCGGGGGTCCGCGGTAATGAGCAGTTCTTC. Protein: CASSLAGVRGNEQFF.